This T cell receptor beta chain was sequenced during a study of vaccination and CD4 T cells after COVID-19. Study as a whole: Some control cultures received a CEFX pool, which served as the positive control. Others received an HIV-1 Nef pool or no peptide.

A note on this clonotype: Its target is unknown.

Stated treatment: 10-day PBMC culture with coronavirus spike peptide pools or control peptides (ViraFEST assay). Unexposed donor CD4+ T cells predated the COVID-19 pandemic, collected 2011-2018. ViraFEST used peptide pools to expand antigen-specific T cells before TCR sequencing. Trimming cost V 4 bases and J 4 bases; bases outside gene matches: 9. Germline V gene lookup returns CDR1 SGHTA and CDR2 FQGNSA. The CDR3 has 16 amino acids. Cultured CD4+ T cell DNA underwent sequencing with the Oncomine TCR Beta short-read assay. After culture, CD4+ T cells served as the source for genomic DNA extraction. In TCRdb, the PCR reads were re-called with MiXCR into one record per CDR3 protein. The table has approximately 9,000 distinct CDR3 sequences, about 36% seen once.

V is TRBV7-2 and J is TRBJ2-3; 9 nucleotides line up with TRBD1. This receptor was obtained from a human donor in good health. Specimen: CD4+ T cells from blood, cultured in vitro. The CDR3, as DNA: TGTGCCAGCAGCTCCGGGACAGGGAGGGGGGCAGATACGCAGTATTTT. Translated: CASSSGTGRGADTQYF.